A single sample gave rise to the 30 T cell receptor beta chains below, sequenced in a study of shared clonotypes between healthy human individuals. This table comes from immunoSEQ multiplex PCR, and its TCRdb copy is limited to in-frame clones, with some not included. The profile shows about 2,100,000 clones, roughly 91% of them singletons. CD8 cells regarded as naive lacked CD45RO, were positively chosen for CCR7, and omitted terminally differentiated effector memory CD45RA+ cells. The sequenced sample consisted of naive CD8+ T cells from PBMCs. The receptors were sampled from a man between 18 and 29 years old in good health. Some clones in this sample may be carry-over from other donors' samples.

This chain links TRBV6-1 with TRBJ2-1; D unresolved. The V gene's germline CDR1 is MNHNS and CDR2 SASEGT. The CDR3 consists of 9 residues. Trimming stripped 2 bases from V and 14 bases from J, with 4 bases between. CDR3 DNA: TGTGCCAGCAGTGAAAGGAAGTTCTTC. Residues: CASSERKFF.

The gene calls are TRBV7-9 and TRBJ2-2, with a possible D match to TRBD1 (6 bases). Trimming shortened V by 4 bases and J by 6 bases, and 6 bases separated the two germline ends. The CDR3 has 12 amino acids. Germline-derived CDR1 and CDR2 are SEHNR and FQNEAQ (reference sequence). The CDR3: CASSWGPGELFF. DNA for the CDR3: TGTGCCAGCAGCTGGGGGCCCGGGGAGCTGTTTTTT.

This chain links TRBV11-2 with TRBJ2-2; D gene uncertain. Germline V gene lookup returns CDR1 SGHAT and CDR2 FQNNGV. Trimming removed 1 base at V and 7 bases at J, with 10 bases between. The CDR3 contains 14 residues. As DNA, the CDR3 is TGTGCCAGCAGCTTAGTGTTTGCTGGCGGGGAGCTGTTTTTT. This translates into CASSLVFAGGELFF.

The rearrangement links TRBV7-9 to TRBJ1-1, with D perhaps matching TRBD1 (5 bases). This CDR3 is 13 amino acids long. Per germline, CDR1 SEHNR and CDR2 FQNEAQ (reference sequence). V lost 7 bases, J lost 1 base, and 10 bases lay in between. CDR3 sequence (DNA): TGTGCCAGCACCCTCACAGGGAACACTGAAGCTTTCTTT. Residues: CASTLTGNTEAFF.

The V call is TRBV6-6, the J call TRBJ2-2, with 7 positions matching TRBD1. The CDR3 runs 14 residues. The V segment lost 9 bases and the J segment 4 bases; nucleotides outside the gene matches: 8. Looked up from germline, CDR1 is MNHNY and CDR2 is SVGAGI (reference sequence). The CDR3 nucleotides read TGTGCCAGTATACCGGGACAGAGCACCGGGGAGCTGTTTTTT. It encodes CASIPGQSTGELFF.

For this clone: This CDR3 is also generated by other DNA sequences in the sample. The chain employs TRBV9 and TRBJ1-2; 7 bases map to TRBD1. This CDR3 is built from 12 residues. Per the germline V gene, CDR1 is SGDLS and CDR2 is YYNGEE. The ends lost 3 bases at V and 5 bases at J; junction bases unmatched: 1. This CDR3 is CASSATGYGYTF. CDR3 bases: TGTGCCAGCAGCGCGACAGGGTATGGCTACACCTTC.

The V and J genes are TRBV28 and TRBJ2-2; D gene uncertain. V was trimmed by 3 bases and J by 4 bases, leaving 9 bases between them. The length of the CDR3 is 14 residues. Germline V gives CDR1 MDHEN, CDR2 SYDVKM. CDR3: CASSLIQLTGELFF. The CDR3 coding sequence is TGTGCCAGCAGTTTGATACAGCTCACCGGGGAGCTGTTTTTT.

The chain joins TRBV29-1 to TRBJ2-2; possible D gene TRBD2, 7 bases. CDR3 size: 17 residues. Germline V lookup: CDR1 SQVTM, CDR2 ANQGSEA. V lost 2 bases, J lost 4 bases, and 20 bases lay in between. In nucleotides, the CDR3 is TGCAGCGTTGAATCGGTTCGCGGGGGCCGTAGCACCGGGGAGCTGTTTTTT. This encodes CSVESVRGGRSTGELFF.

The genes are TRBV7-9 and TRBJ1-1; D uncertain. V was cut by 4 bases and J by 4 bases, with 10 bases left in between. The CDR3 is made up of 13 amino acids. Germline-derived CDR1 and CDR2 are SEHNR and FQNEAQ (reference sequence). CDR3 region: CASSSPYGTEAFF. The CDR3 coding sequence is TGTGCCAGCAGCTCCCCGTATGGCACTGAAGCTTTCTTT.

This chain joins TRBV27 and TRBJ2-7; 7 bases are shared with TRBD1. There are 16 residues in the CDR3. Germline CDR1 MNHEY, CDR2 SMNVEV (reference sequence). Trimming took 3 bases from V and 0 from J; bases not matched to a gene: 8. As DNA, the CDR3 is TGTGCCAGCAGTTTTCTGGCAGGGGGAATCTCCTACGAGCAGTACTTC. Protein: CASSFLAGGISYEQYF.

The chain is built from TRBV6-1 and TRBJ1-5, with D perhaps TRBD1 (5 bases). The CDR3 has 20 residues. Germline V lookup: CDR1 MNHNS, CDR2 SASEGT. Trimming took 4 bases from V and 2 from J, leaving 27 bases between them. Here the CDR3 DNA reads TGTGCCAGCAGTGCCAGGCCAGGGTGGGACGAGGGCTCAGGCAATCAGCCCCAGCATTTT. It yields the protein CASSARPGWDEGSGNQPQHF.

Of note for this clone: The same CDR3 also results from other DNA sequences found in this sample. This chain links TRBV28 with TRBJ1-1; D is unresolved. V lost 6 bases and J 2 bases, leaving 4 bases between the germline ends. CDR3 length: 11 amino acids. Germline-derived CDR1 and CDR2 are MDHEN and SYDVKM. In DNA form, the CDR3 reads TGTGCCAGCAGGGGTAACACTGAAGCTTTCTTT. The encoded protein is CASRGNTEAFF.

The count of this clone is one. The chain links TRBV9 to TRBJ2-3; 8 bases are shared with TRBD1. The J segment lost 3 bases and the V segment lost 7 bases, leaving 10 bases of the junction unmatched. Germline lookup yields CDR1 SGDLS and CDR2 YYNGEE. This CDR3 is 15 amino acids long. CDR3 in DNA: TGTGCCAGCTCCAAACCGGGACAGGCGACAGATACGCAGTATTTT. Translation gives CASSKPGQATDTQYF.

Worth noting for this clone: The sample contains more than one DNA sequence encoding this CDR3. The V and J genes are TRBV27 and TRBJ2-1; the D is unclear. The CDR3 loop spans 13 amino acids. The V end lost 3 bases, the J end lost 3 bases, and 6 bases lay between the germline ends. Germline CDR1 reads MNHEY; CDR2 reads SMNVEV (reference sequence). This CDR3 is CASSFTGYNEQFF. The CDR3 coding sequence is TGTGCCAGCAGTTTCACGGGCTACAATGAGCAGTTCTTC.

The V and J genes are TRBV19 and TRBJ2-2, with TRBD2 matching over 7 bases. Per germline, CDR1 LNHDA and CDR2 SQIVND (reference sequence). J was trimmed by 2 bases and V by 5 bases; bases with no gene match: 14. The CDR3 consists of 18 residues. Written as DNA, the CDR3 is TGTGCCAGTAGTCCTGGACTAGTTGAACACCTAAACACCGGGGAGCTGTTTTTT. Its translation is CASSPGLVEHLNTGELFF.

DNA for the CDR3: TGTGCCAGCAGTTTATGGATAGCGGGAGGGCCGAGCGGAGATACGCAGTATTTT. It codes for CASSLWIAGGPSGDTQYF. V and J are TRBV28 and TRBJ2-3; the match to TRBD2 covers 11 bases. The CDR3 has 18 amino acids. After removal of 0 bases from V and 5 bases from J, the junction contained 10 bases not matched to a gene. Germline CDR1 is MDHEN and CDR2 is SYDVKM.

Comments on this clone: Different DNA sequences within this sample yield the same CDR3. V gene TRBV6-5 combines with J gene TRBJ1-2; unclear D gene. The V end lost 4 bases, the J end lost 2 bases, and 8 bases lay between the germline ends. CDR3 length: 13 amino acids. Germline lookup yields CDR1 MNHEY and CDR2 SVGAGI. The CDR3 region has the DNA TGTGCCAGCAGTTTAGGGAGGAACTATGGCTACACCTTC. Translating it yields CASSLGRNYGYTF.

This clone is a singleton in its sample. V and J are TRBV15 and TRBJ2-3, with D possibly TRBD1 on 5 matching bases. The CDR3 is 14 amino acids. Germline V gives CDR1 LNHNV, CDR2 YYDKDF (reference sequence). V was shortened by 3 bases and J by 2 bases, with 9 bases between the two germline ends. DNA for the CDR3: TGTGCCACCAGCAGCGGACACTCCACAGATACGCAGTATTTT. The encoded protein is CATSSGHSTDTQYF.

The chain carries TRBV2 and TRBJ1-5, with 7 bases identical to TRBD1. CDR1 is SNHLY and CDR2 is FYNNEI in the germline V gene. CDR3 length: 15 residues. V shed 6 bases and J 0 bases; nucleotides not matched to a gene: 5. The CDR3 DNA sequence: TGTGCCAGCAGGGAGGGGGCAGATAGCAATCAGCCCCAGCATTTT. Its protein is CASREGADSNQPQHF.

The chain is built from TRBV7-9 and TRBJ1-2; no reliable D call. Deletions cut 2 bases from V and 10 bases from J, with 8 bases between. The CDR3 length is 11 residues. Germline loops: CDR1 SEHNR, CDR2 FQNEAQ (reference sequence). This CDR3 is CASSLLLHYTF. The CDR3 nucleotides are TGTGCCAGCAGCTTATTACTACACTACACCTTC. Complete variable domain (other parts from reference TRBV7-9 and TRBJ1-2): DTGVSQNPRHKITKRGQNVTFRCDPISEHNRLYWYRQTLGQGPEFLTYFQNEAQLEKSRLLSDRFSAERPKGSFSTLEIQRTEQGDSAMYLCASSLLLHYTFGSGTRLTVV.

Note on this clone: This sample also contains other DNA sequences that code for the same CDR3. The genes are TRBV9 and TRBJ2-1, with a weak D call TRBD2 (6 bases). This CDR3 spans 15 amino acids. The V gene's germline CDR1 is SGDLS and CDR2 YYNGEE. V lost 0 bases to trimming and J lost 1 base, with 8 bases between them. CDR3 amino acids: CASSVGSGSYNEQFF. As DNA, the CDR3 is TGTGCCAGCAGCGTAGGTAGCGGTTCCTACAATGAGCAGTTCTTC.

As for this clone: Other DNA variants within this sample encode the same CDR3. The chain is built from TRBV7-8 and TRBJ2-3; D unresolved. Trimming pared 5 bases from V and 4 bases from J, leaving 7 bases between. The CDR3 totals 12 residues. The germline CDR1 and CDR2 sequences are SGHVS and FQNEAQ. CDR3 protein: CASSLRSDTQYF. The CDR3 DNA is TGTGCCAGCAGCCTCCGTTCAGATACGCAGTATTTT. The whole variable domain, remainder taken from reference TRBV7-8 and TRBJ2-3, is GAGVSQSPRYKVAKRGQDVALRCDPISGHVSLFWYQQALGQGPEFLTYFQNEAQLDKSGLPSDRFFAERPEGSVSTLKIQRTQQEDSAVYLCASSLRSDTQYFGPGTRLTVL.

In the case of this clone: Other DNA sequences in this sample translate to the same CDR3. V and J are TRBV9 and TRBJ2-7; D possibly matches TRBD1 or TRBD2 (5 bases each). With 0 bases removed from V and 4 bases from J, the gap between germline ends came to 14 bases. The length of the CDR3 is 15 residues. The germline gives CDR1 SGDLS, CDR2 YYNGEE. The CDR3: CASSVDPSGRYEQYF. In DNA form, the CDR3 reads TGTGCCAGCAGCGTAGATCCATCGGGGCGGTACGAGCAGTACTTC.

This clone has a single count. The sample contains more than one DNA sequence encoding this CDR3. This chain links TRBV27 with TRBJ2-1, with 9 bases aligning to TRBD1. This CDR3 is 15 amino acids long. CDR1 MNHEY and CDR2 SMNVEV come from the germline V gene (reference sequence). Trimming at V came to 3 bases and at J to 7 bases, leaving 7 bases not matched to a gene. The DNA of the CDR3 is TGTGCCAGCAGTTTTCTGGGACAGGGCGGGAATGAGCAGTTCTTC. It encodes CASSFLGQGGNEQFF.

The chain combines TRBV6-5 with TRBJ2-7, with D possibly matching TRBD1 (5 bases). The CDR3 sequence is 14 residues long. Between the trimmed V and J ends, which lost 5 bases and 0 bases, there was a span of 11 bases. The V gene's germline CDR1 is MNHEY and CDR2 SVGAGI. The CDR3 region is CASSPRASSYEQYF. In DNA form, the CDR3 reads TGTGCCAGCAGTCCCAGGGCCAGCTCCTACGAGCAGTACTTC.

This clone showed up just a few times. The CDR3 region is CSVPGLATEAFF. The CDR3 coding sequence is TGCAGCGTGCCGGGACTGGCCACTGAAGCTTTCTTT. The gene calls are TRBV29-1 and TRBJ1-1; tentative D call: TRBD1 (5 bases). V dropped 6 bases and J dropped 4 bases, with 12 bases sitting between them. CDR3 length equals 12 residues. Germline lookup yields CDR1 SQVTM and CDR2 ANQGSEA. Supplemented by reference TRBV29-1 and TRBJ1-1, the full variable domain reads SAVISQKPSRDICQRGTSLTIQCQVDSQVTMMFWYRQQPGQSLTLIATANQGSEATYESGFVIDKFPISRPNLTFSTLTVSNMSPEDSSIYLCSVPGLATEAFFGQGTRLTVV.

The chain uses TRBV30 and TRBJ2-2, with D possibly being TRBD2 (6 bases). The CDR3 has 17 residues. The germline V gene has CDR1 GTSNPN and CDR2 SVGIG (reference sequence). The V gene lost 2 bases and the J gene lost 5 bases, with 21 bases spanning the gap. CDR3: CAWSPKGLQGGTGELFF. In DNA, the CDR3 is TGTGCCTGGAGTCCGAAGGGTCTACAAGGAGGGACCGGGGAGCTGTTTTTT.

V is TRBV27 and J is TRBJ2-7; TRBD1 is a possible D gene (6 bases). Trimming shortened V by 6 bases and J by 3 bases, and 15 bases separated the two germline ends. Germline V gives CDR1 MNHEY, CDR2 SMNVEV (reference sequence). CDR3 length equals 14 residues. The DNA for the CDR3 is TGTGCCAGCAGGCCAACAGGGTGGGACTACGAGCAGTACTTC. Protein product: CASRPTGWDYEQYF.

The chain couples TRBV4-3 to TRBJ1-1; D is unclear. V was pared by 2 bases and J by 4 bases, with 11 bases between. Germline V gene data show CDR1 as LGHNA and CDR2 as YSLEER. The CDR3 is 14 residues long. For the CDR3, the DNA is TGCGCCAGCAGCCAACTCGAGGGAGCCACTGAAGCTTTCTTT. Its protein product is CASSQLEGATEAFF.

The V call is TRBV21-1, the J call TRBJ1-5. TRBV21-1 is termed a pseudogene. CDR3 length: 16 residues. The CDR3 nucleotides are TGTGCCAGCAGCAAAGGAGGGGCCAGAAGCAATCAGCCCCAGCATTTT. Protein: CASSKGGARSNQPQHF.